This T cell receptor (beta chain) derives from a study of cytotoxic CD8 clonotypes in ibrutinib-treated CLL. Study in general: Response samples were taken after a median of about 11 months on treatment, range 6 to 36. General observations from the study: Stable or contracted on treatment, public clonotypes were also uncommon.

V shed 1 base and J shed 5 bases, with 11 bases lying between them. From germline, CDR1 is LNHDA and CDR2 SQIVND (reference sequence). The CDR3 sequence is 14 residues long. Comment on this clone: Its antigen is as yet unknown.

Sequenced by immunoSEQ multiplex PCR; TCRdb stores in-frame clones only, minus some. The sample consists of tens of thousands of clones, about 70% of them appearing once. The sequence was obtained from a human donor with chronic lymphocytic leukemia. Material: PBMCs, obtained after 24 months of ibrutinib treatment. The chain couples TRBV19 to TRBJ2-5; D may be TRBD1 (5 bases). The CDR3 sequence: CASSIGSGYETQYF. As DNA, the CDR3 is TGTGCCAGTAGTATAGGGTCAGGGTATGAGACCCAGTACTTC.